The next 15 T cell receptor beta chains were all read from a single sample in a study of T cells in Graves' hyperthyroidism and ophthalmopathy. What was amplified from RNA transcripts were TCR beta CDR3 regions. TCR CDR3 underwent first-round RT-PCR with the HTBI primer set. In TCRdb, the multiplex PCR reads were re-called with MiXCR into one record per CDR3 protein. The sample records about 620,000 distinct CDR3 sequences, roughly 15% being singletons. Sequenced sample: blood. These receptors all come from a woman under 40 with Graves' hyperthyroidism.

Points on this clonotype: This clone may be a read error of a much larger clone one base away. This chain's CDR3 is CAWSGTRAQETQYF. In DNA, the CDR3 is TGTGCCTGGAGTGGGACTAGGGCGCAAGAGACCCAGTACTTC. The chain is built from TRBV30 and TRBJ2-5, with 7 bases identical to TRBD2. The V gene's germline CDR1 is GTSNPN and CDR2 SVGIG (reference sequence). This CDR3 is built from 14 residues. V lost 1 base, J lost 2 bases, and 4 bases stayed unmatched.

The rearrangement links TRBV5-4 to TRBJ1-1; maybe TRBD1 (6 bases). This CDR3 comprises 15 residues. Germline V gives CDR1 SGHNT, CDR2 YYREEE (reference sequence). Between the trimmed V and J ends, which lost 2 bases and 3 bases, there was a span of 14 bases. CDR3 nucleotides: TGTGCCAGCAGCTTAGGGACATCCCGAGACACTGAAGCTTTCTTT. Encoded protein: CASSLGTSRDTEAFF. The complete variable domain, with remaining parts taken from reference TRBV5-4 and TRBJ1-1, reads ETGVTQSPTHLIKTRGQQVTLRCSSQSGHNTVSWYQQALGQGPQFIFQYYREEENGRGNFPPRFSGLQFPNYSSELNVNALELDDSALYLCASSLGTSRDTEAFFGQGTRLTVV.

This clonotype was recorded many times. The rearrangement joins TRBV27 to TRBJ2-7, with 7 bases fitting TRBD1. The J segment lost 4 bases and the V segment lost 4 bases, leaving 7 bases of the junction unmatched. In germline, CDR1 is MNHEY, CDR2 SMNVEV (reference sequence). This CDR3 has 14 amino acids. The CDR3 DNA is TGTGCCAGCAGTTCCGGGACAGCGTTTTACGAGCAGTACTTC. It translates to CASSSGTAFYEQYF.

This clonotype was counted ten times or more. The chain carries TRBV9 and TRBJ2-7; D ambiguous. The CDR3 extends over 14 amino acids. Germline values: CDR1 SGDLS, CDR2 YYNGEE. Trimming cost V 0 bases and J 4 bases, with 11 bases left between them. The CDR3 DNA reads as TGTGCCAGCAGCGTAGGACACGGGTCTTACGAGCAGTACTTC. It translates to CASSVGHGSYEQYF.

This clonotype has at least ten counts. The genes are TRBV18 and TRBJ1-1; D not certain. There are 13 residues in the CDR3. The V end lost 4 bases, the J end lost 7 bases, and 13 bases lay between the germline ends. The germline CDR1 and CDR2 sequences are KGHSH and LQKENI. The CDR3 loop is CASSLRLGDEAFF. The DNA of the CDR3 is TGTGCCAGCTCACTACGACTGGGAGATGAAGCTTTCTTT. The full variable domain, in which reference TRBV18 and TRBJ1-1 provide the parts outside the CDR3, is NAGVMQNPRHLVRRRGQEARLRCSPMKGHSHVYWYRQLPEEGLKFMVYLQKENIIDESGMPKERFSAEFPKEGPSILRIQQVVRGDSAAYFCASSLRLGDEAFFGQGTRLTVV.

This sequence joins TRBV20-1 and TRBJ2-7, with 14 bases aligning to TRBD2. This CDR3 comprises 14 residues. Germline lookup yields CDR1 DFQATT and CDR2 SNEGSKA (reference sequence). Trimming removed 4 bases from V and 4 bases from J; junction bases left unmatched: 3. CDR3 nucleotides: TGCAGTGCTAAGGGACTAGCGGGAGTATACGAGCAGTACTTC. Encoded protein: CSAKGLAGVYEQYF.

This clonotype has a count of ten or more. The V gene is TRBV12-3 or TRBV12-4, the J gene TRBJ2-5, with no clear D. V lost 3 bases and J lost 5, with 10 bases in between. This CDR3 has 13 amino acids. CDR3 loop: CASSFRIGETQYF. CDR3 bases: TGTGCCAGCAGTTTTCGGATCGGGGAGACCCAGTACTTC.

The chain is built from TRBV6-2 or TRBV6-3 and TRBJ2-4, with D unresolved. Trimming stripped 7 bases from V and 2 bases from J, with 12 bases between. Germline V gives CDR1 MNHEY, CDR2 SVGEGT. The CDR3 is made up of 14 amino acids. The DNA for the CDR3 is TGTGCCAGCAAGAGGAGAGGAACCAAAAACATTCAGTACTTC. It is translated as CASKRRGTKNIQYF.

The rearrangement joins TRBV6-1 to TRBJ2-7, with D possibly TRBD2 on 6 matching bases. CDR1 and CDR2 from the germline V gene are MNHNS and SASEGT. The V end lost 5 bases, the J end lost 6 bases, and 14 bases lay between the germline ends. The CDR3 is made up of 13 amino acids. CDR3 loop: CASSSPGTGEQYF. The CDR3 coding sequence is TGTGCCAGCAGTTCCCCTGGGACTGGCGAGCAGTACTTC.

The CDR3 is CASSLRGPGELFF. The CDR3 nucleotides are TGTGCCAGCAGCTTGAGGGGGCCCGGGGAGCTGTTTTTT. This chain uses TRBV7-9 with TRBJ2-2, with TRBD1 matching over 7 bases. CDR3 size: 13 residues. Germline trimming cut 3 bases from V and 6 bases from J; bases unmatched to any gene: 1. Germline V gene sequence: CDR1 SEHNR, CDR2 FQNEAQ (reference sequence).

This clonotype turned up a few times. The V gene is TRBV9, the J gene TRBJ2-3, with a possible D match to TRBD2 (5 bases). Germline values: CDR1 SGDLS, CDR2 YYNGEE. Trimming cost V 0 bases and J 0 bases, with 8 bases left between them. The CDR3 runs 15 residues. The CDR3 spells CASSVDAGSTDTQYF. The CDR3 DNA sequence: TGTGCCAGCAGCGTAGATGCGGGTAGCACAGATACGCAGTATTTT.

This chain joins TRBV6-6 and TRBJ2-5; a possible D gene is TRBD2 (5 bases). The germline gives CDR1 MNHNY, CDR2 SVGAGI (reference sequence). The CDR3 loop spans 13 amino acids. V was cut by 2 bases and J by 7 bases, with 11 bases left in between. The CDR3 loop is CASSYVRVGTQYF. The DNA of the CDR3 is TGTGCCAGCAGTTACGTGAGGGTGGGGACCCAGTACTTC.

The rearrangement joins TRBV5-1 to TRBJ2-7; D is perhaps TRBD2 (5 bases). The germline V gene has CDR1 SGHRS and CDR2 YFSETQ. The CDR3 contains 15 residues. V was shortened by 5 bases and J by 2 bases, with 17 bases between the two germline ends. CDR3 residues: CASRGLAGDAYEQYF. For the CDR3, the DNA is TGCGCCAGCAGGGGTTTGGCGGGCGACGCCTACGAGCAGTACTTC.

The V gene is TRBV6-1, the J gene TRBJ1-1; D is undetermined. Trimming removed 8 bases from V and 0 bases from J, with 19 bases in between. Germline lookup yields CDR1 MNHNS and CDR2 SASEGT. The CDR3 is 16 residues long. The CDR3 nucleotides are TGTGCCAGCCGGGGTGGACTGGGCAGAGTGAACACTGAAGCTTTCTTT. This gives the protein CASRGGLGRVNTEAFF.

The chain combines TRBV7-9 with TRBJ1-2, with 9 positions matching TRBD1. Trimming removed 4 bases from V and 6 bases from J; junction bases left unmatched: 12. The CDR3 sequence is 16 residues long. In germline, CDR1 is SEHNR, CDR2 FQNEAQ (reference sequence). The CDR3 sequence: CASSSGRGQGGHGYTF. CDR3 coding DNA: TGTGCCAGCAGCTCAGGCCGGGGACAGGGCGGACATGGCTACACCTTC.